This T cell receptor beta chain was recovered during a study of blood T cell repertoires in COVID-19. Study in general: There were acute and convalescent COVID-19 samples, and they came from the United States, Italy and Spain. T cells, B-cell-depleted T cells, or PBMCs supplied cDNA or gDNA.

Authors' processing steps: Counts of nucleated cells, estimated from reference gene primer amplification, were obtained. Clones were read by immunoSEQ multiplex PCR, and TCRdb kept only the in-frame ones, dropping some. For V, J and clone size, that table is used; D and trimming come from the DNA. The sample contains about 110,000 clones, around 90% of which appear only once. The germline V gene has CDR1 MNHNY and CDR2 SVGAGI (reference sequence). V gave up 3 bases and J gave up 7 bases; unmatched junction bases: 6. The length of the CDR3 is 14 residues. This clonotype was sampled from a human donor in a cohort sampled during active COVID-19. The sample consisted of peripheral blood. The rearrangement links TRBV6-6 to TRBJ2-1, with 7 bases aligning to TRBD2. The CDR3 loop is CASSYGGRGNEQFF. CDR3 nucleotide sequence: TGTGCCAGCAGTTATGGGGGGAGGGGTAATGAGCAGTTCTTC.